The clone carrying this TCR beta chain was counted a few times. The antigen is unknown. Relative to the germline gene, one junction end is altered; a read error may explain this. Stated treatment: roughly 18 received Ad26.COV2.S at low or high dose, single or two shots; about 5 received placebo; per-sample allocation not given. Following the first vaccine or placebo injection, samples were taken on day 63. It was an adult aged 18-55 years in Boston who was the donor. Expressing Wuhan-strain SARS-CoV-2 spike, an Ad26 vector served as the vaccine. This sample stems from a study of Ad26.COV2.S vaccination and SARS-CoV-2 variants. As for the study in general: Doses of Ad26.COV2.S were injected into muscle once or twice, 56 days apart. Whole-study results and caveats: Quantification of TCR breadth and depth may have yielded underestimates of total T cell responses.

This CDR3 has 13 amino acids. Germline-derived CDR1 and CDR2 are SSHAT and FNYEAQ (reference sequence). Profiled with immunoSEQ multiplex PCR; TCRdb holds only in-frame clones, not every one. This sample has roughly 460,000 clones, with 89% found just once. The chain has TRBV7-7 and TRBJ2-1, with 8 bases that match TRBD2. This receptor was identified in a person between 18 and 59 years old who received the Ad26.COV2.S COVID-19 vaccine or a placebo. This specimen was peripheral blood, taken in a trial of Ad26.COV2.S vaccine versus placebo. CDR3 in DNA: TGTGCTAGCAGCTTAGGACTAGCTTATGAGCAGTTCTTC. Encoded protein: CASSLGLAYEQFF.